A selection of T cell receptor beta chains follows, all from one sample in a study of T cells after yellow fever vaccination. One entry per CDR3 protein, called by TCRdb with MiXCR from the 5' RACE reads. The sample carries about 150,000 distinct CDR3 sequences, 6.2% recorded once. The material was CD4+ T cells sorted from PBMCs, obtained on the day of the first yellow fever vaccination. These receptors all stem from a man between 18 and 35 years old who received the YFV17D yellow fever vaccine. CDR3s include the opening cysteine and the closing phenylalanine or tryptophan. The D gene is left open where the match is weak. A row's size may be missing; if present it is once, few, many or a size class.

cdr3_length d_call j_call v_call clone_size cdr3_nt cdr3_aa
15 NA TRBJ1-5 TRBV7-8 many TGTGCCAGCAGCCCCCTATGGGATAGCAATCAGCCCCAGCATTTT CASSPLWDSNQPQHF
15 NA TRBJ1-5 TRBV12-3/TRBV12-4 many TGTGCCAGCAGTTTAGCGTTGGCAGGAGTTCAGCCCCAGCATTTT CASSLALAGVQPQHF
14 NA TRBJ2-2 TRBV7-3 many TGTGCCAGCAGCTTAACTCGGGAAGCCGGGGAGCTGTTTTTT CASSLTREAGELFF
17 TRBD1 TRBJ2-7 TRBV4-3 many TGCGCCAGCAGCCAAGATTGGGGGACAGGGGAACCCTACGAGCAGTACTTC CASSQDWGTGEPYEQYF
14 NA TRBJ1-2 TRBV7-6 NA TGTGCCAGCAGCTTAGGAGGGACATCTGTTAGCTACACCTTC CASSLGGTSVSYTF
11 NA TRBJ2-1 TRBV7-2 many TGTGCCAGCACCACTTCCAATGAGCAGTTCTTC CASTTSNEQFF
15 NA TRBJ1-1 TRBV5-1 NA TGCGCCAGCAGCTTGGCCCGGTTGGTGAACACTGAAGCTTTCTTT CASSLARLVNTEAFF
14 NA TRBJ2-1 TRBV5-6 many TGTGCCAGCAGCACCGGGACGGTTGGGAATGAGCAGTTCTTC CASSTGTVGNEQFF
17 NA TRBJ2-4 TRBV5-4 NA TGTGCCAGCAGCCCCAGGTCTTCGGGGGCAGCCAAAAACATTCAGTACTTC CASSPRSSGAAKNIQYF
12 NA TRBJ2-5 TRBV6-2/TRBV6-3 many TGTGCCAGCAGTCCAACGGATGAGACCCAGTACTTC CASSPTDETQYF
15 TRBD2 TRBJ2-3 TRBV4-2 NA TGTGCCAGCAGCCAAGAAGCGGGGGGGCCAGATACGCAGTATTTT CASSQEAGGPDTQYF
13 NA TRBJ2-3 TRBV25-1 NA TGTGCCAGCAGTGTCGACGGCGGCGATACGCAGTATTTT CASSVDGGDTQYF